This T cell receptor beta chain is drawn from a study of monozygotic twins with inflammatory bowel disease. For each CDR3 protein, TCRdb gives one entry from its re-call of the 5' RACE reads, without DNA. The table counts a few hundred thousand distinct CDR3 sequences; 1.6% lies in the top ten. Sequencing was carried out using blood. This clonotype was sampled from a human donor with ulcerative colitis or Crohn's disease, or a healthy co-twin of an affected twin (not recorded which).

CDR3 amino acids: CASSLTSGPFYEQYF. The chain recombines TRBV5-1 with TRBJ2-7. The CDR3 consists of 15 residues. CDR1 and CDR2 from the germline V gene are SGHRS and YFSETQ. The full variable domain, its missing parts supplied by reference TRBV5-1 and TRBJ2-7, is KAGVTQTPRYLIKTRGQQVTLSCSPISGHRSVSWYQQTPGQGLQFLFEYFSETQRNKGNFPGRFSGRQFSNSRSEMNVSTLELGDSALYLCASSLTSGPFYEQYFGPGTRLTVT.